These 14 T cell receptor beta chains share one sample of origin, sequenced in a study of CD4 T cells in relation to SARS-CoV-2 and coronaviruses. Clones were read by immunoSEQ multiplex PCR, and TCRdb kept only the in-frame ones, dropping some. The sample has under 25,000 clones, 77% seen once. Their antigens remain unidentified. Unexposed donor CD4+ T cells date from about 2011-2018, before the COVID-19 pandemic. The cells were cultured for 9 to 11 days before CD4+ T cells were isolated. Sequenced material: CD4+ T cells from PBMCs, cultured in vitro. The receptors come from a human donor in good health.

This rearrangement joins TRBV5-4 to TRBJ2-1; TRBD2 matches 11 bases. The CDR3 contains 16 residues. The germline V gene encodes CDR1 SGHNT and CDR2 YYREEE (reference sequence). J gave up 3 bases and V 0 bases, and 2 bases lay outside the gene matches. CDR3 residues: CASSLVSGGGYNEQFF. In nucleotides, the CDR3 is TGTGCCAGCAGCTTGGTTAGCGGGGGGGGCTACAATGAGCAGTTCTTC.

The genes are TRBV5-1 and TRBJ2-3; a possible D gene is TRBD2 (5 bases). Per germline, CDR1 SGHRS and CDR2 YFSETQ. The CDR3 runs 15 residues. Trimming left V 4 bases short and J 2 bases short, with 14 bases between. CDR3 sequence: CASSPDEGVTDTQYF. The CDR3 region has the DNA TGCGCCAGCAGCCCGGATGAGGGAGTCACAGATACGCAGTATTTT. Using reference TRBV5-1 and TRBJ2-3 for the parts outside the CDR3, the full variable domain is KAGVTQTPRYLIKTRGQQVTLSCSPISGHRSVSWYQQTPGQGLQFLFEYFSETQRNKGNFPGRFSGRQFSNSRSEMNVSTLELGDSALYLCASSPDEGVTDTQYFGPGTRLTVL.

V and J are TRBV7-2 and TRBJ2-7; 7 bases fit TRBD1. This CDR3 spans 14 amino acids. The junction had 9 bases not matched to a gene; V was cut back by 7 bases and J by 3 bases. From germline, CDR1 is SGHTA and CDR2 FQGNSA. The CDR3: CASTLGAGGYEQYF. DNA for the CDR3: TGTGCCAGCACCCTAGGGGCAGGGGGCTACGAGCAGTACTTC.

Written as DNA, the CDR3 is TGTGCCTGGAGTCGTGGGAAGGCCGTTTACAATGAGCAGTTCTTC. The encoded protein is CAWSRGKAVYNEQFF. The chain is built from TRBV30 and TRBJ2-1; D is unresolved. Germline loops: CDR1 GTSNPN, CDR2 SVGIG (reference sequence). This CDR3 has 15 residues. Deletions cut 2 bases from V and 4 bases from J, with 15 bases between. The entire variable domain, with the rest obtained from reference TRBV30 and TRBJ2-1, is as follows: SQTIHQWPATLVQPVGSPLSLECTVEGTSNPNLYWYRQAAGRGLQLLFYSVGIGQISSEVPQNLSASRPQDRQFILSSKKLLLSDSGFYLCAWSRGKAVYNEQFFGPGTRLTVL.

This chain links TRBV5-4 with TRBJ1-6; TRBD1 matches at 10 bases. Germline V gives CDR1 SGHNT, CDR2 YYREEE (reference sequence). The J segment lost 1 base and the V segment lost 2 bases, leaving 6 bases of the junction unmatched. The CDR3 is 18 amino acids. CDR3 loop: CASSFRQGAMSYNSPLHF. In nucleotides, the CDR3 is TGTGCCAGCAGCTTCCGACAGGGGGCGATGTCCTATAATTCACCCCTCCACTTT.

The rearrangement uses TRBV9 and TRBJ1-2; 8 positions match TRBD1. Germline-derived CDR1 and CDR2 are SGDLS and YYNGEE. This CDR3 contains 13 residues. V lost 0 bases, J lost 9 bases, and 4 bases stayed unmatched. This CDR3 is CASSVDGQGSYTF. CDR3 in DNA: TGTGCCAGCAGCGTAGACGGACAGGGAAGCTACACCTTC.

The V gene is TRBV9, the J gene TRBJ1-2; no reliable D call. Trimming stripped 0 bases from V and 5 bases from J, with 17 bases between. The germline CDR1 and CDR2 sequences are SGDLS and YYNGEE. This CDR3 is 16 amino acids long. The CDR3 loop is CASSVAGGSGGYGYTF. The CDR3 DNA is TGTGCCAGCAGCGTAGCCGGAGGATCGGGTGGATATGGCTACACCTTC.

In this sample, this clone turned up a few times. The V and J genes are TRBV18 and TRBJ1-6; no firm D call. The CDR3 contains 13 residues. Germline CDR1 is KGHSH and CDR2 is LQKENI. Trimming removed 2 bases from V and 5 bases from J, with 4 bases in between. The CDR3 here is CASSPGNNSPLHF. The CDR3 nucleotides are TGTGCCAGCTCACCAGGCAATAATTCACCCCTCCACTTT.

This rearrangement joins TRBV7-2 to TRBJ2-1; 7 nucleotides line up with TRBD2. The CDR3 spans 16 residues. Germline V gene lookup returns CDR1 SGHTA and CDR2 FQGNSA. J was trimmed by 5 bases and V by 5 bases; bases with no gene match: 12. The CDR3 loop is CASSLLLASGNNEQFF. The CDR3 coding sequence is TGTGCCAGCAGCCTACTACTAGCGTCGGGGAACAATGAGCAGTTCTTC.

This chain uses TRBV9 with TRBJ1-6, with D perhaps TRBD1 (6 bases). The CDR3 runs to 14 residues. Germline CDR1 is SGDLS and CDR2 is YYNGEE. Trimming removed 2 bases from V and 6 bases from J, with 9 bases in between. CDR3 in DNA: TGTGCCAGCAGCGTGGACAGTGTTAATTCACCCCTCCACTTT. This encodes CASSVDSVNSPLHF.

This clone was observed a single time. This rearrangement joins TRBV21-1 to TRBJ1-1; no DNA check was done on the table's D call, TRBD1. TRBV21-1 is reported as a pseudogene. This CDR3 spans 20 amino acids. The CDR3 DNA reads as TGTGCCAGCAAGGGTGGCAGTGGGGGACAGGGCGCCGGCTCGAACACTGAAGCTTTCTTT. Translating gives CASKGGSGGQGAGSNTEAFF.

The chain has TRBV9 and TRBJ2-1; 8 bases fit TRBD2. CDR3 size: 16 residues. CDR1 is SGDLS and CDR2 is YYNGEE in the germline V gene. V trimming: 3 bases; J trimming: 0 bases; junction bases outside the gene matches: 5. In DNA form, the CDR3 reads TGTGCCAGCAGCGCAGCGGGGGACGGCTCCTACAATGAGCAGTTCTTC. It is translated as CASSAAGDGSYNEQFF.

CDR3 protein: CASSPEGWSSYNSPLHF. CDR3 DNA sequence: TGTGCCAGCAGCCCGGAGGGCTGGAGCTCCTATAATTCACCCCTCCACTTT. The rearrangement links TRBV14 to TRBJ1-6; D is unresolved. In germline, CDR1 is SGHDN, CDR2 FVKESK. With 4 bases removed from V and 0 bases from J, the gap between germline ends came to 13 bases. CDR3 size: 17 residues.

This clone showed up just a few times. The rearrangement links TRBV7-2 to TRBJ1-4, with 9 bases identical to TRBD1. The J segment lost 2 bases and the V segment lost 4 bases, leaving 2 bases of the junction unmatched. CDR3 length equals 15 residues. CDR1 is SGHTA and CDR2 is FQGNSA in the germline V gene. The CDR3 DNA reads as TGTGCCAGCAGCTGGACAGGGGCGACTAATGAAAAACTGTTTTTT. It yields the protein CASSWTGATNEKLFF. The variable domain in full, with the rest retrieved from reference TRBV7-2 and TRBJ1-4, is GAGVSQSPSNKVTEKGKDVELRCDPISGHTALYWYRQSLGQGLEFLIYFQGNSAPDKSGLPSDRFSAERTGGSVSTLTIQRTQQEDSAVYLCASSWTGATNEKLFFGSGTQLSVL.